This T cell receptor (beta chain) was sequenced during a study of resident and recirculating memory T cells in vitiligo. Study context: Samples were epidermis from two lesional and two nonlesional sites, plus PBMCs. Genomic DNA was extracted from whole homogenized samples, with no cell sorting.

Stable vitiligo meant no lesion change over the previous 6 months. Repertoires were generated with immunoSEQ multiplex PCR, while TCRdb's copy carries only in-frame clones and drops some. The sample carries about 42,000 clones, approximately 91% recorded once. This receptor was taken from a male donor with vitiligo. Sequences were obtained from blood.

The CDR3 sequence: CASSVTPNTEAFF. The CDR3 coding sequence is TGTGCCAGCAGCGTTACACCGAACACTGAAGCTTTCTTT. The rearrangement joins TRBV9 to TRBJ1-1; unclear D gene. The CDR3 spans 13 residues. The germline gives CDR1 SGDLS, CDR2 YYNGEE. The V and J ends lost 2 bases and 1 base respectively, with 6 bases between them.